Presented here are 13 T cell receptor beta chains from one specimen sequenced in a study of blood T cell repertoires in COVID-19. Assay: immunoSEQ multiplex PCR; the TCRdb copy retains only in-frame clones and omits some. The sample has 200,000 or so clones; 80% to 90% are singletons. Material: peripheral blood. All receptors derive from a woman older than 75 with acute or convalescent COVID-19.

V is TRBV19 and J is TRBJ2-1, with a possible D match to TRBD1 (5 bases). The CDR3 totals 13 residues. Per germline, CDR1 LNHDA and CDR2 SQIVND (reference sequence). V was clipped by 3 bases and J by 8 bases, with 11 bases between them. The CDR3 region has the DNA TGTGCCAGTAGTATGTCAGGGTGGTATGAGCAGTTCTTC. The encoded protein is CASSMSGWYEQFF.

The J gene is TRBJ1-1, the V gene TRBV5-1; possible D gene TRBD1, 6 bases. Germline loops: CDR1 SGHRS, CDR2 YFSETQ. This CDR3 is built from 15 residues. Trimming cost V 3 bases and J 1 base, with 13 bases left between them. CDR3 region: CASSWTAMTNTEAFF. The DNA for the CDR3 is TGCGCCAGCAGCTGGACAGCAATGACGAACACTGAAGCTTTCTTT.

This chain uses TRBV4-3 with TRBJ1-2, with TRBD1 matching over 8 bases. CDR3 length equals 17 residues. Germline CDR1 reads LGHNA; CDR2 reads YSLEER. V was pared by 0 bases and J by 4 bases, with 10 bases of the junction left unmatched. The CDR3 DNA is TGCGCCAGCAGCCAAGATTCCTGGACAGGGCAACTCTATGGCTACACCTTC. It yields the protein CASSQDSWTGQLYGYTF.

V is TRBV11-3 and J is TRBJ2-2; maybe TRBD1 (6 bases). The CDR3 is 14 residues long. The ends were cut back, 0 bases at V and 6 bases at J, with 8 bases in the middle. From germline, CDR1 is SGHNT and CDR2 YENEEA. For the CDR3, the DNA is TGTGCCAGCAGCTTAGACAGGGGCCCCGGGGAGCTGTTTTTT. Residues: CASSLDRGPGELFF.

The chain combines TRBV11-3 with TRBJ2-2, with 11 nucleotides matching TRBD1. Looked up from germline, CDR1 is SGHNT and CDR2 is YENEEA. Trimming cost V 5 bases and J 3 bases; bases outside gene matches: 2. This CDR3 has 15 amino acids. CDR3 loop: CASSGQGADTGELFF. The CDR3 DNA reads TGTGCCAGCAGCGGACAGGGGGCGGACACCGGGGAGCTGTTTTTT.

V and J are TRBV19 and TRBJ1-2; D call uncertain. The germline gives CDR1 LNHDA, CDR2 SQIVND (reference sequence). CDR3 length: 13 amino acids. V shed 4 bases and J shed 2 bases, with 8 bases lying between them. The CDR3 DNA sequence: TGTGCCAGTAGTACCCGGGTGAACTATGGCTACACCTTC. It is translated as CASSTRVNYGYTF.

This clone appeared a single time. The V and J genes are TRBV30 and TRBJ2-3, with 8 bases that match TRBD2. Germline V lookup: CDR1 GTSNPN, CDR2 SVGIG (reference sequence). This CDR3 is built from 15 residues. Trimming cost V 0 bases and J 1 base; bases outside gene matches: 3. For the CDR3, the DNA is TGTGCCTGGAGTGTACAACTAGCGGGCACAGATACGCAGTATTTT. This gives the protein CAWSVQLAGTDTQYF.

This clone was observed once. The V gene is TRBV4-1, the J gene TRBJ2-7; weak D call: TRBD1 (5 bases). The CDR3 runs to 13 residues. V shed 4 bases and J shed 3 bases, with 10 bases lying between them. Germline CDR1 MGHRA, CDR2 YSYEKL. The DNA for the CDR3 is TGCGCCAGCAGCCGTTCTGACAGCTACGAGCAGTACTTC. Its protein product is CASSRSDSYEQYF.

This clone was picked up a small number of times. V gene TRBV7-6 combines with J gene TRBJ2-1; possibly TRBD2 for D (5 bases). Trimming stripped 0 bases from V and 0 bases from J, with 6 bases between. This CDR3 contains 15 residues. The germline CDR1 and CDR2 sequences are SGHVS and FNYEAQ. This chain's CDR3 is CASSLAGSSYNEQFF. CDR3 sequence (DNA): TGTGCCAGCAGCTTAGCAGGGAGCTCCTACAATGAGCAGTTCTTC.

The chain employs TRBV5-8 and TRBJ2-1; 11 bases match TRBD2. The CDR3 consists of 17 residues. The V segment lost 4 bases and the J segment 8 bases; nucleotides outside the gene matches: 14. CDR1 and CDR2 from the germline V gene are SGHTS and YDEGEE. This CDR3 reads CASSRTRLSGRADEQFF. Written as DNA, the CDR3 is TGTGCCAGCAGCCGGACCCGCCTTAGCGGGAGGGCCGATGAGCAGTTCTTC.

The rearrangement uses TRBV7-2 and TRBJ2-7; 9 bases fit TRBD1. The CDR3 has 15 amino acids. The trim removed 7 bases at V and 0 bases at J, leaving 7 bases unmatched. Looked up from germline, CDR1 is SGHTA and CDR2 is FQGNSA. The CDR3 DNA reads TGTGCCAGCAAAGGACAGGGGCCTAACTCCTACGAGCAGTACTTC. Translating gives CASKGQGPNSYEQYF.

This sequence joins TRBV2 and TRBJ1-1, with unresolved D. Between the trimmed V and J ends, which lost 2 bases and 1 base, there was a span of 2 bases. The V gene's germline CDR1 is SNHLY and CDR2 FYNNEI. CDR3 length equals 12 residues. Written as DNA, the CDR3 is TGTGCCAGCAGTGAACGGAACACTGAAGCTTTCTTT. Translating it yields CASSERNTEAFF. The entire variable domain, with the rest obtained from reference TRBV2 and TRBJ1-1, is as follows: EPEVTQTPSHQVTQMGQEVILRCVPISNHLYFYWYRQILGQKVEFLVSFYNNEISEKSEIFDDQFSVERPDGSNFTLKIRSTKLEDSAMYFCASSERNTEAFFGQGTRLTVV.

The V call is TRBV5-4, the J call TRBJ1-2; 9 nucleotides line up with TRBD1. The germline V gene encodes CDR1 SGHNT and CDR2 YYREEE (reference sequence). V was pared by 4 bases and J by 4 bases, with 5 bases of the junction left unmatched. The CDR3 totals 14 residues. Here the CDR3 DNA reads TGTGCCAGCAGCGCGGGACAGGGACGCTATGGCTACACCTTC. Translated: CASSAGQGRYGYTF.